This T cell receptor beta chain originates from a study of OX40 agonist ivuxolimab in advanced cancers. Here immunoSEQ multiplex PCR was the method, and the copy in TCRdb shows in-frame clones only, minus some. The sample has 70,000 or so clones; roughly 90% are singletons. Trimming took 1 base from V and 7 from J; bases not matched to a gene: 7. The CDR3 contains 16 residues. CDR1 SGHNT and CDR2 YYREEE come from the germline V gene (reference sequence). The count of this clone is one. This receptor was taken from an adult with an advanced solid tumor such as melanoma, head and neck, liver or kidney cancer. Sequences were derived from CD4+ or CD8+ T cells sorted from blood, sampled in a trial of the OX40 agonist ivuxolimab. The chain combines TRBV5-4 with TRBJ2-2; 10 nucleotides match TRBD2. The CDR3 DNA follows: TGTGCCAGCAGCTTGAAACTAGCGGGATCCGTCGGGGAGCTGTTTTTT. This gives the protein CASSLKLAGSVGELFF.